This TCR beta chain was captured by sequencing in a study of blood T cell repertoires in COVID-19. As for the study in general: Specimens from acute and convalescent COVID-19 originated in the United States, Italy and Spain. T cells, B-cell-depleted T cells, or PBMCs supplied cDNA or gDNA.

Original analysis: Counts of nucleated cells, estimated from reference gene primer amplification, were obtained. Method: immunoSEQ multiplex PCR; TCRdb's copy keeps in-frame clones and lacks some. V, J and clone size reflect that table, while D and trimming were determined from the DNA. This sample carries under 300,000 clones, under 90% of them seen once, and the ten largest clones take 0.9% to 1%. The V segment lost 3 bases and the J segment 6 bases; nucleotides outside the gene matches: 7. Per the germline V gene, CDR1 is DFQATT and CDR2 is SNEGSKA (reference sequence). CDR3 length: 14 residues. This clone was picked up a small number of times.

This sequence originates from a woman between 35 and 50 years old who had recovered from COVID-19. The chain has TRBV20-1 and TRBJ2-1, with TRBD2 identical over 8 bases. Sequencing was performed on peripheral blood. CDR3 in amino acids: CSASGTRRGNEQFF. The DNA for the CDR3 is TGCAGTGCTAGTGGGACTAGGAGGGGCAATGAGCAGTTCTTC.